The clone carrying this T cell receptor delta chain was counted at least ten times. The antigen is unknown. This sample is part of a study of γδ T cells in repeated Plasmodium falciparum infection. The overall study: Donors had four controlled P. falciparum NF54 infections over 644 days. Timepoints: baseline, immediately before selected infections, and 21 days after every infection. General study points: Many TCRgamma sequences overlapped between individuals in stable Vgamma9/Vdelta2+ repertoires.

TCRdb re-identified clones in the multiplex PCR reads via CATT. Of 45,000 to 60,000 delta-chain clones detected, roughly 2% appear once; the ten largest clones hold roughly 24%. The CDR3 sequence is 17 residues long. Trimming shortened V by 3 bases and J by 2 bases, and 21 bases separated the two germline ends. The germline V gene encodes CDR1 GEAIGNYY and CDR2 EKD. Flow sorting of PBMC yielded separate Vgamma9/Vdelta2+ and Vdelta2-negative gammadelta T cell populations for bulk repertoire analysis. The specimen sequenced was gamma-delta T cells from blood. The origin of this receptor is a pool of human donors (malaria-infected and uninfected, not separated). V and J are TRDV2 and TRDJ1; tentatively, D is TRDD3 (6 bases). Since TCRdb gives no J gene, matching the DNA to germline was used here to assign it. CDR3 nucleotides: TGTGCCTGTGACCCGGTGGGAATGGGGGCCATAACCGATAAACTCATCTTT. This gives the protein CACDPVGMGAITDKLIF.